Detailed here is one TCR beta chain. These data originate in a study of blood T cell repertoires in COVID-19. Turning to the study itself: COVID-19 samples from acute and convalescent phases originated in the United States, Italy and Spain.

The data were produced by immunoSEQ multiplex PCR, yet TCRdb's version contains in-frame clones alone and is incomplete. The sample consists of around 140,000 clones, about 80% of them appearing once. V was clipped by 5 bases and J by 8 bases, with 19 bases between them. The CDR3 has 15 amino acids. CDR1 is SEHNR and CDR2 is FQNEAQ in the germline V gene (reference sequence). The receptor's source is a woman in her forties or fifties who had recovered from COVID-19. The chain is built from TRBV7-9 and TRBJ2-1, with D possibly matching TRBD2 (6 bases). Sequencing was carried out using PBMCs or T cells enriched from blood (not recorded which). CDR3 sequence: CASSQTLATLDEQFF. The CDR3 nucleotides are TGTGCCAGCAGCCAGACACTAGCAACTCTCGATGAGCAGTTCTTC.